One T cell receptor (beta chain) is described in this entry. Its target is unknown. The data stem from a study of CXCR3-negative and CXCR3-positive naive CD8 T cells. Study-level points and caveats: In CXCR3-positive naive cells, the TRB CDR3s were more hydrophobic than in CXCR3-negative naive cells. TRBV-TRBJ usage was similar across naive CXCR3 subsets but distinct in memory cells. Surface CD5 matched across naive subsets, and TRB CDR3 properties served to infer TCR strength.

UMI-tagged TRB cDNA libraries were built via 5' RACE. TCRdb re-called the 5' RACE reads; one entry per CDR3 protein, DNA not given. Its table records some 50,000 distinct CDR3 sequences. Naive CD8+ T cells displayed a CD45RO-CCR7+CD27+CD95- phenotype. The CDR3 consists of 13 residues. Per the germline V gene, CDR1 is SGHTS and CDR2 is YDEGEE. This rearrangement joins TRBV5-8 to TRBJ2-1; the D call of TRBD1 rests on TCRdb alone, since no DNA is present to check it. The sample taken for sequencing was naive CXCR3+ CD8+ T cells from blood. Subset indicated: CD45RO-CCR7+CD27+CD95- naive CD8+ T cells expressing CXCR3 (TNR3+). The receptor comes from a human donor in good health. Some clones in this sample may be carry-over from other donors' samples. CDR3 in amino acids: CASSLGGYDEQFF. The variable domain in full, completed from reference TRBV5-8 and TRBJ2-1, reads EAGVTQSPTHLIKTRGQQATLRCSPISGHTSVYWYQQALGLGLQFLLWYDEGEERNRGNFPPRFSGRQFPNYSSELNVNALELEDSALYLCASSLGGYDEQFFGPGTRLTVL.